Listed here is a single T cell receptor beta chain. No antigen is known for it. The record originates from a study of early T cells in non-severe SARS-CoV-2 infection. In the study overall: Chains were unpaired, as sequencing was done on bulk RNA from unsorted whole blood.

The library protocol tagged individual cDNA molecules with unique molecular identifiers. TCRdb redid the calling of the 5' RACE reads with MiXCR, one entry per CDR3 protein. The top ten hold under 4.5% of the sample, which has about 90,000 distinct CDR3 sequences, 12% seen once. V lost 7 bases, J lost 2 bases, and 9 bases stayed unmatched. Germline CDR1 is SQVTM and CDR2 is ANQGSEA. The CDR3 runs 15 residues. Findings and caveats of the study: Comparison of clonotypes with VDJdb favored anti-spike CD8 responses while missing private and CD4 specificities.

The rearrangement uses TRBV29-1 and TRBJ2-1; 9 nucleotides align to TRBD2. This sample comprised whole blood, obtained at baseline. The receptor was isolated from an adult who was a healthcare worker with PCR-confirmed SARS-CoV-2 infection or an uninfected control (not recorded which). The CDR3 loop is CSGIESGGTYNEQFF. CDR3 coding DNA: TGCAGCGGAATAGAGAGCGGGGGGACCTACAATGAGCAGTTCTTC.